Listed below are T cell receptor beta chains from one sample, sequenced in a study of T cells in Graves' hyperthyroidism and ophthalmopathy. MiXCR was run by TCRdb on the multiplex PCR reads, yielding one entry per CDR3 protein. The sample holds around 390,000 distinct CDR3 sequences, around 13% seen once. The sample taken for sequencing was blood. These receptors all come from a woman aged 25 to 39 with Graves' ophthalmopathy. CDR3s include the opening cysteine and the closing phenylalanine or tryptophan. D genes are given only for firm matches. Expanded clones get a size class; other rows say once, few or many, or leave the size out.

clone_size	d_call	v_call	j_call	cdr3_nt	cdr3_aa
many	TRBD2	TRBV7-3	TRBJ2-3	TGTGCCAGCAGCTCGGGACTAGCGGGGGGGCTGAGCACAGATACGCAGTATTTT	CASSSGLAGGLSTDTQYF
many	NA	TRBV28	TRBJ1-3	TGTGCCAGCAGTTTGGCGCCACGGGCCGGAAACACCATATATTTT	CASSLAPRAGNTIYF
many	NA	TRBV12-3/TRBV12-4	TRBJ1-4	TGTGCCAGCAGACTCGGACAGCGGGAAGAAAAACTGTTTTTT	CASRLGQREEKLFF
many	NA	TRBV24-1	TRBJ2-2	TGTGCCACCAGTGATACGAACACCGGGGAGCTGTTTTTT	CATSDTNTGELFF
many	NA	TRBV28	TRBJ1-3	TGTGCCAGCAGTTTACTCCTAGGGGGCTCTGGAAACACCATATATTTT	CASSLLLGGSGNTIYF
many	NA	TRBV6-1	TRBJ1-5	TGTGCCAGCCCCTACCCTACGAACCGGGACAAAGGTAAAGATAGCAATCAGCCCCAGCATTTT	CASPYPTNRDKGKDSNQPQHF
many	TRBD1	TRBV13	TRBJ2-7	TGTGCCAGCAGCTTATCAGGGGGCGTCCGATTCTACGAGCAGTACTTC	CASSLSGGVRFYEQYF
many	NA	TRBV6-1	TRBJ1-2	TGTGCCAGCAGTGAAGGGCCAAAGGCCTATGGCTACACCTTC	CASSEGPKAYGYTF
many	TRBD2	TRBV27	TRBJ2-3	TGTGCCAGCAGTTTAACTAGCGGGGGGGCGATAGATACGCAGTATTTT	CASSLTSGGAIDTQYF
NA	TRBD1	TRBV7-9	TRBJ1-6	TGTGCCAGCCAGAACCCGGGACAGGGGGCGTTCGGTTCACCCCTCCACTTT	CASQNPGQGAFGSPLHF
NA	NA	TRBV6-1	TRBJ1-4	TGTGCCAGCAGTAGCCAAAGGGGGGCAACTAATGAAAAACTGTTTTTT	CASSSQRGATNEKLFF
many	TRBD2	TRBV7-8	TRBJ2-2	TGTGCCAGCAGCATTCCGGGACTAGCGACCGGGGAGCTGTTTTTT	CASSIPGLATGELFF
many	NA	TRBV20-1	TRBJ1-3	TGCAGTGTTCCGGCCTCTGGAAACACCATATATTTT	CSVPASGNTIYF
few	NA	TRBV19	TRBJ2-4	TGTGCCAGTAACGACCCGGGGAGGTCGGCCAAAAACATTCAGTACTTC	CASNDPGRSAKNIQYF
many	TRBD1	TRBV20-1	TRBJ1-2	TGCAGTGCGGGCAGTGAGGGGGCGGGTGGCTACACCTTC	CSAGSEGAGGYTF